This TCR beta chain was recorded in a study of blood T cell repertoires in COVID-19 (dated by TCRdb to 2020 to 2021). About the full investigation: The collaborator samples originated in the United States, Italy and Spain and spanned the acute and convalescent phases of COVID-19. The material from the prospective study consisted of cDNA or gDNA derived from T cells, B-cell-depleted T cells, or PBMCs. Deeply sampled blood TCRbeta repertoires from subjects exposed to, actively infected with, or recovered from COVID-19 were included in the dataset. The repertoires were made available in a free public database intended to serve as a resource for research on the immune response to SARS-CoV-2. Samples were obtained from the ongoing ImmuneRACE study (first 160 participants) and from over 1,000 subjects provided by 6 global collaborators. Nearly every sample came with metadata listing a de-identified subject ID, COVID-19 status, age in years and sex. Where HLA class I and class II types were available, the types were taken from metadata supplied by the sample provider, not from assay-based typing. What the study reported, not specific to this receptor: The quantity of clinical and demographic metadata differed by source and by participant and was supplied without curation.

As regards this clone: There is no known antigen for this receptor. One base away there is no much larger clone; base qualities are not given.

As encoded in the germline V gene (reference sequence), CDR1 is GTSNPN while CDR2 is SVGIG. The CDR3 starts with the cysteine, ends with the phenylalanine, and has 19 residues. The CDR3 DNA has 57 bases and is translated from base 1. V has 3 bases trimmed and J has 6 bases trimmed; junction bases matching no gene number 17. At one collaborating source in Seattle, patients were enrolled during active infection and were followed longitudinally through the course of disease. The collaborating institutions used their own protocols to collect whole blood in K2EDTA tubes. For TCRbeta analysis, collaborators shipped samples in one of three forms: frozen whole blood, isolated PBMCs, or DNA extracted from either of those sample types. TCRbeta CDR3 regions were amplified from genomic DNA by means of the immunoSEQ Assay, a bias-controlled multiplex PCR. The authors' pipeline ran thus. Within the assay, amplification of reference gene primers was used to estimate how many nucleated cells each sample contained. To quantify the absolute abundance of each unique TCRbeta CDR3 rearrangement, sequence reads were collapsed and filtered. Productive Simpson clonality was computed per sample as the square root of Simpson's diversity index over productive rearrangements. What TCRdb holds here is the immuneACCESS table cut down to in-frame rearrangements. Part of the clones is not present; checked against another copy, under half of the missing clones reflect an unresolved V gene, and the others are unexplained. That table supplies the V and J calls and clone size; D and trimming were determined from the DNA. Recorded for this sample are roughly 280,000 clones; more than 85% of them occurred a single time. Together, the top ten hold roughly 4.9% of the sample.

The TCR comes from a woman aged 55-75 years with COVID-19, enrolled during active disease. The chain uses TRBV30 and TRBJ2-3; 14 bases in the middle match TRBD2. The sequenced material came from peripheral blood. The DNA sequence reads TGTGCCTGGAGCGGGGGGGGGAGGACTAGCGGGAGGCCGAGGGATACGCAGTATTTT. It is translated as CAWSGGGRTSGRPRDTQYF.